The entry below gives a single TCR beta chain sequence along with its context. Its specificity is unknown. Profiled with immunoSEQ multiplex PCR; TCRdb holds only in-frame clones, not every one. The sample lists roughly 29,000 clones, about 85% occurring once. This specimen comes from a study of monozygotic twins with cystic fibrosis. Background on the study: Library input was 3 to 3.5 micrograms of fragmented DNA, with 15 PCR cycles.

Study-level points and caveats: Monozygotic CF twin pairs shared significantly more nucleotide-identical clonotypes than unrelated CF individuals did. The repertoire was suggested to be naive-dominated, clonality median around 0.0089.

V shed 7 bases, J shed 5 bases, and the junction held 6 bases outside the gene matches. This CDR3 has 13 residues. Germline lookup yields CDR1 SEHNR and CDR2 FQNEAQ (reference sequence). This rearrangement joins TRBV7-9 to TRBJ2-7; 9 nucleotides line up with TRBD2. Sequences were obtained from blood. This TCR was recovered from a girl under 10 years old with cystic fibrosis. The CDR3 nucleotides read TGTGCCAGCACCCTAGCGGGATCTGACGAGCAGTACTTC. It codes for CASTLAGSDEQYF. The full variable domain, with the rest looked up from reference TRBV7-9 and TRBJ2-7, is DTGVSQNPRHKITKRGQNVTFRCDPISEHNRLYWYRQTLGQGPEFLTYFQNEAQLEKSRLLSDRFSAERPKGSFSTLEIQRTEQGDSAMYLCASTLAGSDEQYFGPGTRLTVT.